This T cell receptor beta chain was retrieved from a study of identical twins' blood T cells. The junction had 0 bases not matched to a gene; V was cut back by 4 bases and J by 3 bases. Germline CDR1 LGHDT, CDR2 YNNKEL (reference sequence). The CDR3 covers 14 residues. TCRdb passed the 5' RACE reads through MiXCR, listing each CDR3 protein once. The table shows 300,000 to 450,000 distinct CDR3 sequences, with roughly 31% occurring only once. The genes are TRBV3-1 and TRBJ2-2; 9 nucleotides line up with TRBD1. Sequenced input: PBMCs. The sequence derives from a woman aged 18 to 49 in good health. The CDR3 sequence is CASSRTGDTGELFF. Here the CDR3 DNA reads TGTGCCAGCAGCCGGACAGGGGACACCGGGGAGCTGTTTTTT.